These T cell receptor beta chains were read from a single sample in a study of CD8 T cells in ankylosing spondylitis. TCRdb redid the calling of the 5' RACE reads with MiXCR, one entry per CDR3 protein. The sample carries more than 300,000 distinct CDR3 sequences, around 8% recorded once. Sequenced input: blood, either unsorted or a sorted T cell fraction (not recorded which). The receptors stem from a male donor with ankylosing spondylitis. Both conserved end residues are part of each CDR3. The order of the fields is J gene, CDR3 length, clone size, V gene, D gene, CDR3 protein, CDR3 DNA. The D gene is left open where the match is weak. The size entry is marked missing in some rows and otherwise reads once, few, many or a size class.

>TRBJ2-1|15|many|TRBV5-1|TRBD1
CASSQGQGAYNEQFF
TGCGCCAGCAGCCAGGGACAGGGGGCGTACAATGAGCAGTTCTTC
>TRBJ2-2|15|few|TRBV10-3|TRBD2
CAIKLAGEGTGELFF
TGTGCCATCAAACTAGCGGGAGAAGGGACCGGGGAGCTGTTTTTT
>TRBJ2-1|17|-|TRBV5-1|TRBD2
CASSLDRWTSGSNEQFF
TGCGCCAGCAGCTTGGACAGGTGGACTAGCGGGAGCAATGAGCAGTTCTTC
>TRBJ2-2|14|few|TRBV25-1|TRBD1
CASRRDSYTGELFF
TGTGCCAGCCGTAGGGACAGTTATACCGGGGAGCTGTTTTTT
>TRBJ2-2|16|few|TRBV12-3/TRBV12-4|-
CASKQEGQINTGELFF
TGTGCCAGCAAACAAGAGGGGCAAATAAACACCGGGGAGCTGTTTTTT
>TRBJ1-4|15|-|TRBV7-2|-
CASSLGSQNYEKLFF
TGTGCCAGCAGCTTAGGATCACAGAATTATGAAAAACTGTTTTTT
>TRBJ2-1|13|many|TRBV12-3/TRBV12-4|TRBD2
CASSKTSGNEQFF
TGTGCCAGCAGTAAGACTAGCGGCAATGAGCAGTTCTTC
>TRBJ2-1|16|few|TRBV27|TRBD2
CATSDLREGGVNEQFF
TGTGCCACCTCTGATTTGCGGGAGGGCGGAGTAAATGAGCAGTTCTTC
>TRBJ2-7|16|many|TRBV28|-
CASSFNPAGTTYEQYF
TGTGCCAGCAGTTTCAACCCGGCCGGGACCACCTACGAGCAGTACTTC
>TRBJ2-2|17|many|TRBV7-2|TRBD2
CASSLNPGLATAGELFF
TGTGCCAGCAGCCTGAACCCGGGACTAGCGACGGCCGGGGAGCTGTTTTTT
>TRBJ2-7|13|-|TRBV7-6|-
CASSSYRAYEQYF
TGTGCCAGCAGCTCATATAGGGCTTACGAGCAGTACTTC
>TRBJ2-3|15|many|TRBV30|TRBD2
CAWSVGTSGTDTQYF
TGTGCCTGGAGTGTGGGAACTAGCGGCACAGATACGCAGTATTTT
>TRBJ2-3|17|many|TRBV2|TRBD2
CASSEETSGTSTDTQYF
TGTGCCAGCAGTGAGGAGACTAGCGGAACTAGCACAGATACGCAGTATTTT